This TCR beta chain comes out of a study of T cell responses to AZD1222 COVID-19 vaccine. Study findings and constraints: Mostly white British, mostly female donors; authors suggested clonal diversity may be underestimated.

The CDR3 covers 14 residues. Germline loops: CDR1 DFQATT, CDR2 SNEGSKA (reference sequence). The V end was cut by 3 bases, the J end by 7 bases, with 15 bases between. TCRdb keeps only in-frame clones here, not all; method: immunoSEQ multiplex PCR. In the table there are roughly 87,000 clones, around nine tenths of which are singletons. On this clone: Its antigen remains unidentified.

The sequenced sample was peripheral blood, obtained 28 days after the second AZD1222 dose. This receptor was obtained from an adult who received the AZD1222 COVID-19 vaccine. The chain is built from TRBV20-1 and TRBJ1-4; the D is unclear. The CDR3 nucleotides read TGCAGTGCTAGTTGGAGAGAGGGCGCTGAAAAACTGTTTTTT. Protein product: CSASWREGAEKLFF.